The 11 T cell receptor beta chains below come from one sample, sequenced in a study of blood T cell repertoires in COVID-19. TCRdb keeps only in-frame clones here, not all; method: immunoSEQ multiplex PCR. The sample holds some 290,000 clones, 70% to 90% seen once. Sample: peripheral blood. The receptors were gathered from a man aged 60 to 75 who had recovered from COVID-19.

This clone was picked up one time. V and J are TRBV24-1 and TRBJ2-3, with D possibly TRBD2 on 5 matching bases. Trimming took 9 bases from V and 7 from J, leaving 16 bases between them. Germline V gives CDR1 KGHDR, CDR2 SFDVKD. The CDR3 runs to 13 residues. CDR3 loop: CATEDGGGYTQYF. The CDR3 DNA follows: TGTGCCACCGAGGACGGCGGAGGATATACGCAGTATTTT.

This clone was observed once. The chain links TRBV12-2 to TRBJ2-7; no check of the table's D call, TRBD1, against the DNA was made. TRBV12-2 is recorded as a pseudogene. The CDR3 covers 19 residues. CDR3 region: CASRLGQGAARGRFGEQYF. CDR3 in DNA: TGTGCAAGTCGCTTAGGTCAGGGGGCTGCTCGGGGCCGTTTTGGCGAGCAGTACTTC.

This clone was detected a few times. V usage is TRBV10-1 and J usage is TRBJ2-1, with TRBD2 identical over 13 bases. The CDR3 is 17 amino acids. CDR1 WNHNN and CDR2 SYGVQD come from the germline V gene (reference sequence). Trimming took 0 bases from V and 8 from J; bases not matched to a gene: 7. CDR3 protein: CASSESRTSGSRDEQFF. The CDR3 nucleotides are TGCGCCAGCAGTGAGTCCCGGACTAGCGGGAGTAGAGATGAGCAGTTCTTC.

The V gene is TRBV6-5, the J gene TRBJ1-2; 8 positions agree with TRBD1. The J segment lost 0 bases and the V segment lost 2 bases, leaving 2 bases of the junction unmatched. Per the germline V gene, CDR1 is MNHEY and CDR2 is SVGAGI. This CDR3 comprises 15 residues. The CDR3 DNA reads TGTGCCAGCAGTTACCCACAGGGGGCTAACTATGGCTACACCTTC. It specifies CASSYPQGANYGYTF.

This chain uses TRBV28 with TRBJ1-4; 7 bases map to TRBD1. CDR3 length: 16 amino acids. From germline, CDR1 is MDHEN and CDR2 SYDVKM. V dropped 6 bases and J dropped 3; count of bases not matched to a gene: 10. CDR3 sequence (DNA): TGTGCCAGCAGCGTTACTCAGACAGGGCCTAATGAAAAACTGTTTTTT. It yields the protein CASSVTQTGPNEKLFF.

V gene TRBV23-1 combines with J gene TRBJ1-1; 11 nucleotides align to TRBD1. TRBV23-1 is noted as an ORF with a role that remains uncertain. The junction had 3 bases not matched to a gene; V was cut back by 3 bases and J by 0 bases. This CDR3 region has 16 residues. In nucleotides, the CDR3 is TGCGCCAGCAGTCAGGCGGGACAGGGGGTGAACACTGAAGCTTTCTTT. Translating gives CASSQAGQGVNTEAFF.

The rearrangement links TRBV5-5 to TRBJ2-2; no reliable D call. Germline CDR1 and CDR2: SGHKS and YYEKEE (reference sequence). The CDR3 spans 12 residues. V lost 2 bases to trimming and J lost 6 bases, with 5 bases between them. The CDR3 is CASSFSAGELFF. The CDR3 DNA follows: TGTGCCAGCAGCTTCTCGGCCGGGGAGCTGTTTTTT.

This clone was seen repeatedly, ten times or more. This CDR3 reads CASRQTTSSYNEQFF. Here the CDR3 DNA reads TGCGCCAGCAGACAAACTACGAGCTCCTACAATGAGCAGTTCTTC. The V gene is TRBV5-1, the J gene TRBJ2-1; D remains ambiguous. CDR1 and CDR2 from the germline V gene are SGHRS and YFSETQ. This CDR3 is built from 15 residues. V shed 5 bases and J shed 0 bases, with 12 bases lying between them.

The chain is built from TRBV3-1 (or the pseudogene TRBV3-2) and TRBJ1-3; D is ambiguous. V was cut by 4 bases and J by 0 bases, with 19 bases left in between. This CDR3 region has 18 residues. The germline gives CDR1 LGHDT, CDR2 YNNKEL (reference sequence). Here the CDR3 reads CASSRQPTYALSGNTIYF. CDR3 sequence (DNA): TGTGCCAGCAGCCGCCAACCTACCTACGCCCTCTCTGGAAACACCATATATTTT.

The chain recombines TRBV11-2 with TRBJ1-3; 7 nucleotides agree with TRBD1. Per the germline V gene, CDR1 is SGHAT and CDR2 is FQNNGV. Trimming at V came to 5 bases and at J to 9 bases, leaving 7 bases not matched to a gene. CDR3 length: 13 amino acids. The CDR3 DNA is TGTGCCAGCAGCCCCTTCGACAGGGCCACCATATATTTT. Protein product: CASSPFDRATIYF.

The chain joins TRBV28 to TRBJ2-3; 14 bases are shared with TRBD2. V trimming: 3 bases; J trimming: 4 bases; junction bases outside the gene matches: 15. This CDR3 has 20 residues. Germline CDR1 reads MDHEN; CDR2 reads SYDVKM. The CDR3 nucleotides read TGTGCCAGCAGTTTTTCACGGAGACTAGCGGGAGGGCCATTCGCAGATACGCAGTATTTT. It translates to CASSFSRRLAGGPFADTQYF.